These 21 T cell receptor beta chains share one sample of origin, sequenced in a study of T cells in Graves' hyperthyroidism and ophthalmopathy. Using RNA transcripts as the source, TCR beta CDR3 regions were amplified. The primer set for the first-round RT-PCR of the TCR CDR3 was HTBI. Using its own MiXCR run on the multiplex PCR reads, TCRdb lists one record per CDR3 protein. The sample has over 200,000 distinct CDR3 sequences, less than 15% seen once; the top ten hold roughly 15%. Source material: blood. These receptors came from a woman in her thirties or forties with Graves' hyperthyroidism that later progressed to Graves' ophthalmopathy.

This clonotype was seen many times. The chain employs TRBV15 and TRBJ2-7, with TRBD2 matching 11 bases. The CDR3 extends over 19 amino acids. Trimming at V came to 0 bases and at J to 0 bases, leaving 10 bases not matched to a gene. The germline CDR1 and CDR2 sequences are LNHNV and YYDKDF (reference sequence). This CDR3 is CATSREGQKGLAVSYEQYF. The CDR3 DNA reads as TGTGCCACCAGCAGAGAAGGTCAAAAGGGACTAGCGGTCTCCTACGAGCAGTACTTC.

In its sample, this clonotype was seen many times. The rearrangement uses TRBV6-1 and TRBJ2-7; possible D gene TRBD1, 6 bases. Germline V gene data show CDR1 as MNHNS and CDR2 as SASEGT. V lost 5 bases, J lost 2 bases, and 16 bases lay in between. The CDR3 is made up of 15 amino acids. Here the CDR3 reads CASSYWDIAPYEQYF. For the CDR3, the DNA is TGTGCCAGCAGTTATTGGGACATTGCCCCCTACGAGCAGTACTTC.

This sequence joins TRBV6-1 and TRBJ1-3; D not certain. Trimming removed 2 bases from V and 3 bases from J, with 17 bases in between. Germline V gene lookup returns CDR1 MNHNS and CDR2 SASEGT. The CDR3 length is 17 residues. CDR3 loop: CASSEMGGNLFGNTIYF. The CDR3 DNA sequence: TGTGCCAGCAGTGAAATGGGTGGGAACCTCTTTGGAAACACCATATATTTT.

This clonotype was counted ten times or more. V usage is TRBV11-2 and J usage is TRBJ2-1; TRBD2 matches 9 bases. Germline V gives CDR1 SGHAT, CDR2 FQNNGV. Losses at the gene ends were 5 bases for V and 4 bases for J; bases not matched to a gene: 3. The CDR3 loop spans 14 amino acids. The CDR3 loop is CASSPGLAYNEQFF. CDR3 sequence (DNA): TGTGCCAGCAGCCCAGGACTAGCGTACAATGAGCAGTTCTTC.

A remark on this clonotype: A much larger clonotype is one base distant, so this may be a read error. The chain has TRBV12-3 or TRBV12-4 and TRBJ1-5, with D perhaps matching TRBD1 (6 bases). V dropped 6 bases and J dropped 0 bases, with 18 bases sitting between them. There are 17 residues in the CDR3. The CDR3 reads CASRLYQGTNSNQPQHF. In nucleotides, the CDR3 is TGTGCCAGCAGGTTATACCAGGGGACTAATAGCAATCAGCCCCAGCATTTT.

For the CDR3, the DNA is TGTGCCAGCTCACGCTTCTCGACTAGCGGACGCACAGATACGCAGTATTTT. Residues: CASSRFSTSGRTDTQYF. V gene TRBV18 combines with J gene TRBJ2-3, with 9 positions matching TRBD2. This CDR3 is 17 amino acids long. Germline V gene data show CDR1 as KGHSH and CDR2 as LQKENI. V dropped 4 bases and J dropped 1; count of bases not matched to a gene: 9.

The table lists this clonotype with many counts. The chain's CDR3 is CASSLNSYNEQYF. The DNA of the CDR3 is TGCGCCAGCAGCTTGAACAGTTACAACGAGCAGTACTTC. V gene TRBV5-1 combines with J gene TRBJ2-7, with D uncertain. The CDR3 has 13 amino acids. The V end lost 1 base, the J end lost 5 bases, and 10 bases lay between the germline ends. Germline CDR1 is SGHRS and CDR2 is YFSETQ.

This clonotype has at least ten counts. The J gene is TRBJ2-3, the V gene TRBV7-3, with a weak D call TRBD1 (6 bases). V was shortened by 6 bases and J by 1 base, with 11 bases between the two germline ends. This CDR3 comprises 14 residues. The germline gives CDR1 SGHTA, CDR2 FQGTGA. CDR3 coding DNA: TGTGCCAGCAGTCTGACAGGTGGCACAGATACGCAGTATTTT. Encoded protein: CASSLTGGTDTQYF. Looking up the rest from reference TRBV7-3 and TRBJ2-3 gives the full variable domain: GAGVSQTPSNKVTEKGKYVELRCDPISGHTALYWYRQSLGQGPEFLIYFQGTGAADDSGLPNDRFFAVRPEGSVSTLKIQRTERGDSAVYLCASSLTGGTDTQYFGPGTRLTVL.

This clonotype was observed at least ten times. The rearrangement links TRBV12-3 or TRBV12-4 to TRBJ2-1; 15 nucleotides agree with TRBD2. The CDR3 consists of 15 residues. Losses at the gene ends were 6 bases for V and 7 bases for J; bases not matched to a gene: 4. The CDR3 nucleotides are TGTGCCAGCAGCTATGGGACTAGCGGGAGGAATGAGCAGTTCTTC. It codes for CASSYGTSGRNEQFF.

This clonotype was counted only a few times. The chain has TRBV19 and TRBJ2-1; 9 bases are shared with TRBD1. CDR1 and CDR2 (germline): LNHDA, SQIVND (reference sequence). V dropped 4 bases and J dropped 12; count of bases not matched to a gene: 4. The CDR3 consists of 12 residues. CDR3 region: CASSTGTGLQFF. CDR3 nucleotides: TGTGCCAGTAGTACCGGGACAGGGTTGCAGTTCTTC.

This clonotype was recorded many times. The chain couples TRBV13 to TRBJ1-3; the D gene is possibly TRBD1 (5 bases). Trimming left V 0 bases short and J 1 base short, with 19 bases between. CDR3 length: 19 residues. Looked up from germline, CDR1 is PRHDT and CDR2 is FYEKMQ (reference sequence). The CDR3 bases are TGTGCCAGCAGCTTAGGCCCGGGGCCCCTTCGCCCTTCTGGAAACACCATATATTTT. Its translation is CASSLGPGPLRPSGNTIYF.

This clonotype has at least ten counts. The chain couples TRBV28 to TRBJ2-7; the D gene is possibly TRBD1 (6 bases). This CDR3 is built from 14 residues. V was cut by 3 bases and J by 5 bases, with 14 bases left in between. Germline V gene lookup returns CDR1 MDHEN and CDR2 SYDVKM. In DNA, the CDR3 is TGTGCCAGCAGTTTGTCAGGGGCTGCCCACGAGCAGTACTTC. Translation gives CASSLSGAAHEQYF.

This clonotype was counted ten times or more. The J gene is TRBJ2-3, the V gene TRBV20-1; D is perhaps TRBD2 (5 bases). The CDR3 covers 15 residues. Germline V gene lookup returns CDR1 DFQATT and CDR2 SNEGSKA (reference sequence). The V end was cut by 5 bases, the J end by 2 bases, with 17 bases between. The CDR3 reads CSAFPPSGHTDTQYF. The CDR3 coding sequence is TGCAGTGCTTTCCCCCCCAGCGGTCACACAGATACGCAGTATTTT.

This clonotype was observed many times. This chain connects TRBV28 to TRBJ2-4; D is unclear. The CDR3 totals 19 residues. CDR1 is MDHEN and CDR2 is SYDVKM in the germline V gene. The germline V and J ends were trimmed by 5 bases and 1 base, with 24 bases remaining between them. CDR3 amino acids: CASSRPPPRALEAKNIQYF. In DNA, the CDR3 is TGTGCCAGCAGTCGTCCGCCTCCTCGGGCCCTCGAGGCCAAAAACATTCAGTACTTC.

This clonotype was observed at least ten times. This chain connects TRBV9 to TRBJ2-3; D is perhaps TRBD1 (8 bases). V lost 2 bases and J lost 5, with 15 bases in between. The CDR3 loop spans 15 amino acids. In germline, CDR1 is SGDLS, CDR2 YYNGEE. DNA for the CDR3: TGTGCCAGCAGCGTGTGGGGAGGGACAGGAGATACGCAGTATTTT. Its protein is CASSVWGGTGDTQYF.

V is TRBV20-1 and J is TRBJ2-1; TRBD2 agrees at 9 bases. Germline CDR1 is DFQATT and CDR2 is SNEGSKA (reference sequence). The V gene end was trimmed by 3 bases and the J gene end by 0 bases; junction bases not matched to a gene: 18. The CDR3 length is 20 residues. DNA of the CDR3: TGCAGTGCTAGCCTAGGGGTGACTAGCGGTAGTACTAGCTCCTACAATGAGCAGTTCTTC. Translating gives CSASLGVTSGSTSSYNEQFF.

A few counts support this clonotype. The chain carries TRBV20-1 and TRBJ1-5, with D perhaps TRBD1 (5 bases). Germline assignment: CDR1 DFQATT and CDR2 SNEGSKA (reference sequence). V lost 3 bases, J lost 4 bases, and 10 bases lay in between. CDR3 length: 13 residues. The CDR3 nucleotides are TGCAGTGCTAGCGGACGGACAAATCAGCCCCAGCATTTT. Translating gives CSASGRTNQPQHF.

A few counts support this clonotype. The chain combines TRBV15 with TRBJ1-4; 8 bases align to TRBD1. The length of the CDR3 is 13 residues. The V gene end was trimmed by 6 bases and the J gene end by 10 bases; junction bases not matched to a gene: 7. Germline CDR1 LNHNV, CDR2 YYDKDF (reference sequence). The CDR3 sequence is CATSRQGAGKLFF. DNA of the CDR3: TGTGCCACCAGTCGTCAGGGGGCGGGAAAACTGTTTTTT.

This clonotype was detected ten times or more. The genes are TRBV19 and TRBJ1-1; a possible D gene is TRBD1 (5 bases). V shed 3 bases and J shed 4 bases, with 9 bases lying between them. CDR1 LNHDA and CDR2 SQIVND come from the germline V gene (reference sequence). The CDR3 has 13 residues. This CDR3 reads CASSISGRTEAFF. The CDR3 DNA reads TGTGCCAGTAGTATCTCAGGGCGCACTGAAGCTTTCTTT.

In regard to this clonotype: One end of the junction fails to match germline, which may point to a read error. V and J are TRBV11-2 and TRBJ2-3; the D is unclear. CDR1 is SGHAT and CDR2 is FQNNGV in the germline V gene. CDR3 length: 15 residues. The CDR3 sequence: CASSQNRYGTDTQCF. CDR3 bases: TGTGCCAGCAGCCAGAACCGGTATGGCACAGATACTCAGTGTTTT.

This clonotype appeared many times. The chain carries TRBV11-3 and TRBJ2-1, with 12 bases fitting TRBD2. With 5 bases clipped from V and 10 bases from J, the junction kept 9 bases outside the gene matches. The germline CDR1 and CDR2 sequences are SGHNT and YENEEA. The CDR3 sequence is 15 residues long. The CDR3 protein is CASSRGLAGPSEQFF. The CDR3 DNA sequence: TGTGCCAGCAGCCGAGGACTAGCGGGACCCAGCGAGCAGTTCTTC.